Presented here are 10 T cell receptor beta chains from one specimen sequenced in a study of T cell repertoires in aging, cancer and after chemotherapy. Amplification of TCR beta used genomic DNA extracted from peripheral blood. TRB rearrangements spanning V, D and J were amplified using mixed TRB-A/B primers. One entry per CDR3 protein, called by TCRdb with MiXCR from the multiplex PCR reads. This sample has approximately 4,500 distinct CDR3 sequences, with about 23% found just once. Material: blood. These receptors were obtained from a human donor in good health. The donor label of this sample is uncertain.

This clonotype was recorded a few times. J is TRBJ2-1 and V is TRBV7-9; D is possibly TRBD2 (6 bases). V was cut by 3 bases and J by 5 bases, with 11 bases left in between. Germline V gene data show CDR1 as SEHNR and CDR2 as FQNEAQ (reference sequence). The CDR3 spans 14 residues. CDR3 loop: CASSLETRHNEQFF. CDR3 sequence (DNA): TGTGCCAGCAGCTTGGAGACTAGACACAATGAGCAGTTCTTC.

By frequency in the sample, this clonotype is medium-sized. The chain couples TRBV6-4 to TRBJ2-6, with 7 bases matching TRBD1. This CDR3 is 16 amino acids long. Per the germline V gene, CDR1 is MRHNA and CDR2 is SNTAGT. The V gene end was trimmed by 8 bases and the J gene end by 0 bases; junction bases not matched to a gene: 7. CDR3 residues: CASGAGTVSGANVLTF. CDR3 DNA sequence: TGTGCCAGCGGGGCCGGGACAGTCTCTGGGGCCAACGTCCTGACTTTC.

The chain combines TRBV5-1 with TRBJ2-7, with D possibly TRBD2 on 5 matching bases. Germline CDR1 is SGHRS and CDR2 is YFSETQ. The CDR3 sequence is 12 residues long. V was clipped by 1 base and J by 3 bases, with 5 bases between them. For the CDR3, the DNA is TGCGCCAGCAGCTTGCGGGGCTACGAGCAGTACTTC. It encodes CASSLRGYEQYF. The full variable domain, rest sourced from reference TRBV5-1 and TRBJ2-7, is KAGVTQTPRYLIKTRGQQVTLSCSPISGHRSVSWYQQTPGQGLQFLFEYFSETQRNKGNFPGRFSGRQFSNSRSEMNVSTLELGDSALYLCASSLRGYEQYFGPGTRLTVT.

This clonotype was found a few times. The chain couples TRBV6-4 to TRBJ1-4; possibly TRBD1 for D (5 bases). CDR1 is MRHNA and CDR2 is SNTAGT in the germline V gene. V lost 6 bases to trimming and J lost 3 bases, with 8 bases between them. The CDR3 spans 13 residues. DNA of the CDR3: TGTGCCAGCAGCCAGGGACCTAATGAAAAACTGTTTTTT. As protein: CASSQGPNEKLFF.

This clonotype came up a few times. The CDR3 spells CATSRDRDLAKNIQYF. CDR3 sequence (DNA): TGTGCCACCAGCAGAGATAGGGACCTCGCCAAAAACATTCAGTACTTC. The chain uses TRBV15 and TRBJ2-4, with D tentatively TRBD1 or TRBD2 (5 bases each). The CDR3 extends over 16 amino acids. The ends were cut back, 0 bases at V and 1 base at J, with 10 bases in the middle. The germline gives CDR1 LNHNV, CDR2 YYDKDF (reference sequence).

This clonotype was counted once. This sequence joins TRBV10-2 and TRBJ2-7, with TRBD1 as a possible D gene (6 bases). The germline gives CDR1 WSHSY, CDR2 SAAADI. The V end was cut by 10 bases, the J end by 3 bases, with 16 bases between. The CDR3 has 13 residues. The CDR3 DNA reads TGCGCCACCACTTCAAGGGGACACTACGAGCAGTACTTC. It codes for CATTSRGHYEQYF.

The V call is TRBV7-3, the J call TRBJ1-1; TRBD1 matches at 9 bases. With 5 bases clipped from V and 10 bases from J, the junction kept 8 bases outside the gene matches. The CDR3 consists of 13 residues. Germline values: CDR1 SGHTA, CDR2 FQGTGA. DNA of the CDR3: TGTGCCAGCAGCCGGGGACAGGGCCGACCAGCTTTCTTT. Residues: CASSRGQGRPAFF.

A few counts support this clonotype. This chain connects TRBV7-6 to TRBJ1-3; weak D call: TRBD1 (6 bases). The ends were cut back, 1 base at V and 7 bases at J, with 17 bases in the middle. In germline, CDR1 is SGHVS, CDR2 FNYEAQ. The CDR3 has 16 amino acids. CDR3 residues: CASSLDQQGSFNTIYF. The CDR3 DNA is TGTGCCAGCAGCTTAGATCAACAGGGTAGCTTCAACACCATATATTTT.

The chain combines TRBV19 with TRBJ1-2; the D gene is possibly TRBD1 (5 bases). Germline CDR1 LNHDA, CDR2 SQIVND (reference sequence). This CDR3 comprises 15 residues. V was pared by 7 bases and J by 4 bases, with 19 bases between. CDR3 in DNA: TGTGCCAGTACTCCATCGGGACTCCCCTTCTATGGCTACACCTTC. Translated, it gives CASTPSGLPFYGYTF.

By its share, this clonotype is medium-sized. CDR3 sequence (DNA): TGTGCCACCTCACGACAGGACAATAATTCACCCCTCCACTTT. Protein sequence: CATSRQDNNSPLHF. The genes are TRBV27 and TRBJ1-6; a possible D gene is TRBD1 (6 bases). Trimming removed 10 bases from V and 5 bases from J, with 15 bases in between. This CDR3 is 14 amino acids long. CDR1 and CDR2 (germline): MNHEY, SMNVEV (reference sequence).